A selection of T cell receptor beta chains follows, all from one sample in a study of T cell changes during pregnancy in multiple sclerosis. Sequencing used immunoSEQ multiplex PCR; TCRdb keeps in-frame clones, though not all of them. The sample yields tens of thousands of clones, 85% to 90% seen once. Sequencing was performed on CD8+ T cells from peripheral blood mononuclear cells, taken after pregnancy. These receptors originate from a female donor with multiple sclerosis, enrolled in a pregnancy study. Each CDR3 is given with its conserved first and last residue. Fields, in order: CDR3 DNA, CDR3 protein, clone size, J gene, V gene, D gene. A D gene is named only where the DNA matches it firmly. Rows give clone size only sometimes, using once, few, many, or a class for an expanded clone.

TGTGCCAGCAGCTTAAAGCGGGGGGGCGGGGACACAGATACGCAGTATTTT,CASSLKRGGGDTDTQYF,NA,TRBJ2-3,TRBV7-6,TRBD2
TGTGCCAGCAGTGAGGGGGAGGGCGGTGGCTACACCTTC,CASSEGEGGGYTF,NA,TRBJ1-2,TRBV6-4,NA
TGCGCCAGCAGCTTGGGCCTATCCCGTCCAGCGGGGGGGTTGAACACCGGGGAGCTGTTTTTT,CASSLGLSRPAGGLNTGELFF,NA,TRBJ2-2,TRBV5-1,TRBD2
TGCGCCAGCAGCCAAGTCTTGGACAGGGCTTTAGGCAAAAACATTCAGTACTTC,CASSQVLDRALGKNIQYF,NA,TRBJ2-4,TRBV4-1,TRBD1
TGTGCCAGCAGCCCCGTGGGGATAGCGGGGGGCCTCCAAGAGACCCAGTACTTC,CASSPVGIAGGLQETQYF,NA,TRBJ2-5,TRBV7-8,TRBD2
TGTGCCAGCAGTCTTAGGGAGAACTATGGCTACACCTTC,CASSLRENYGYTF,NA,TRBJ1-2,TRBV7-9,NA
TGTGCCAGCAGTGCTAGCGGCACAGATACGCAGTATTTT,CASSASGTDTQYF,NA,TRBJ2-3,TRBV6-4,NA
TGTGCCAGCTCACCCCCCGGCCAAGAGACCCAGTACTTC,CASSPPGQETQYF,NA,TRBJ2-5,TRBV18,NA
TGTGCCTGGAGCTCACAGGGCTACGAGCAGTACTTC,CAWSSQGYEQYF,NA,TRBJ2-7,TRBV30,NA
TGTGCCAGCTCACTACGAGGTAGCCGCTACGAGCAGTACTTC,CASSLRGSRYEQYF,once,TRBJ2-7,TRBV18,NA
TGTGCCAGTAGTACGGGACTAGCGGGGGACTTTCTCAATGAGCAGTTCTTC,CASSTGLAGDFLNEQFF,NA,TRBJ2-1,TRBV19,TRBD2
TGTGCCAGCAGCGTAGGTGGGACAGGGGGCGACTATGGCTACACCTTC,CASSVGGTGGDYGYTF,NA,TRBJ1-2,TRBV9,TRBD1
TGTGCCAGCAGCTTAGGCAGCTACGAGCAGTACTTC,CASSLGSYEQYF,NA,TRBJ2-7,TRBV7-9,NA
TGTGCCAGCAGCAGGCCGGGACAGGGGTATGGCTACACCTTC,CASSRPGQGYGYTF,few,TRBJ1-2,TRBV5-4,TRBD1
TGTGCCAGTAGTATCATTCTCGGCTCCTACAATGAGCAGTTCTTC,CASSIILGSYNEQFF,NA,TRBJ2-1,TRBV19,NA
TGCGCCAGCAGCCAAGCTCTGGACTCCCAGGCCCACAATGAGCAGTTCTTC,CASSQALDSQAHNEQFF,NA,TRBJ2-1,TRBV4-3,NA
TGTGCCAGCAGCCTGGGGTCCGGGACAGGGGCTAATGAGCAGTACTTC,CASSLGSGTGANEQYF,NA,TRBJ2-7,TRBV27,TRBD1
TGCGCCAGCAGCTTAGTAAAGAGCGGGGGGGCGGAGACCCAGTACTTC,CASSLVKSGGAETQYF,NA,TRBJ2-5,TRBV5-1,TRBD2
TGCGCCAGCAGCCCCCGGGAATTTCTAGCGGGGGATACGCAGTATTTT,CASSPREFLAGDTQYF,NA,TRBJ2-3,TRBV5-1,TRBD2
TGTGCCAGCAGCTCAAAGACAGGGGGCCTCCGGGAAAAACTGTTTTTT,CASSSKTGGLREKLFF,NA,TRBJ1-4,TRBV7-9,TRBD1
TGTGCCAGTAGTATAGGGACAGGCCACACAGATACGCAGTATTTT,CASSIGTGHTDTQYF,NA,TRBJ2-3,TRBV19,TRBD1
TGCGCCAGCAGCGTGGGACCGGGACAGGGCGGCGAGCAGTACTTC,CASSVGPGQGGEQYF,NA,TRBJ2-7,TRBV5-1,TRBD1
TGTGCCAGCAGTGGGTACGACAGGTATATGAATCAGCCCCAGCATTTT,CASSGYDRYMNQPQHF,NA,TRBJ1-5,TRBV6-1,NA
TGTGCCAGCAGCCCGACTAGCGGGGGAGTGTACCAAGAGACCCAGTACTTC,CASSPTSGGVYQETQYF,NA,TRBJ2-5,TRBV5-4,TRBD2
TGTGCCAGCAGCTTATACGGGGGGATCGCCGGGGAGCTGTTTTTT,CASSLYGGIAGELFF,NA,TRBJ2-2,TRBV11-2,TRBD2
TGTGCCAGCAGTGACAGGGAGGGGAATTCACCCCTCCACTTT,CASSDREGNSPLHF,NA,TRBJ1-6,TRBV25-1,NA
TGTGCCAGCAGCATCTGGCCCTCCTACGAGCAGTACTTC,CASSIWPSYEQYF,NA,TRBJ2-7,TRBV11-2,NA
TGCAGTGCCCGGACAGGAGAAAAACTGTTTTTT,CSARTGEKLFF,NA,TRBJ1-4,TRBV20-1,TRBD1
TGTGCCGGAGGGGAGGACCTAAATCAGCCCCAGCATTTT,CAGGEDLNQPQHF,NA,TRBJ1-5,TRBV6-6,NA
TGTGCCAGCAGCCTACAGGGGGACGAGCAGTACTTC,CASSLQGDEQYF,NA,TRBJ2-7,TRBV7-9,TRBD1
TGTGCCAGCAGCTCGAGGACAGGTTTTAACACTGAAGCTTTCTTT,CASSSRTGFNTEAFF,NA,TRBJ1-1,TRBV5-4,TRBD1
TGTGCCAGCAGTTGGGACAGTGCGGGCAATGAGCAGTTCTTC,CASSWDSAGNEQFF,NA,TRBJ2-1,TRBV6-5,TRBD1
TGTGCCAGCAGCGGGGACACCTTCTACGAGCAGTACTTC,CASSGDTFYEQYF,few,TRBJ2-7,TRBV7-9,NA
TGTGCCAGTATTTTCGCGGATCAGGGGCGAGTCAAAAACATTCAGTACTTC,CASIFADQGRVKNIQYF,NA,TRBJ2-4,TRBV19,NA
TGTGCCAGCAGTTTAGGACAGGGGAGCAGCACTGAAGCTTTCTTT,CASSLGQGSSTEAFF,NA,TRBJ1-1,TRBV28,TRBD1
TGTGCCAGCAGCAGGACAGGCGAGCAGTACTTC,CASSRTGEQYF,NA,TRBJ2-7,TRBV2,TRBD1
TGTGCCAGTAGCGAAGCGATGAACACTGAAGCTTTCTTT,CASSEAMNTEAFF,NA,TRBJ1-1,TRBV19,NA
TGTGCTACCATCAGGGGGTTACGGAATGAGCAGTTCTTC,CATIRGLRNEQFF,NA,TRBJ2-1,TRBV2,TRBD1
TGCGCCAGCAGCCAGGGTCCGGACAGGCAAAACTATGGCTACACCTTC,CASSQGPDRQNYGYTF,NA,TRBJ1-2,TRBV4-1,TRBD1
TGTGCCAGACAACTCGCGGGACAGGCGGAAGAGACCCAGTACTTC,CARQLAGQAEETQYF,NA,TRBJ2-5,TRBV2,TRBD1
TGTGCCAGCACCTCTGAGGGCTCACCGCCGGCCCGCATAAAGGATGAGCAGTTCTTC,CASTSEGSPPARIKDEQFF,once,TRBJ2-1,TRBV2,NA
TGTGCCAGCACAGCGGGGGAGGTGTACAATGAGCAGTTCTTC,CASTAGEVYNEQFF,NA,TRBJ2-1,TRBV7-2,TRBD2
TGCAGCGTTGAAAGGGGCACCCGGGCCTTCTTC,CSVERGTRAFF,few,TRBJ1-2,TRBV29-1,NA